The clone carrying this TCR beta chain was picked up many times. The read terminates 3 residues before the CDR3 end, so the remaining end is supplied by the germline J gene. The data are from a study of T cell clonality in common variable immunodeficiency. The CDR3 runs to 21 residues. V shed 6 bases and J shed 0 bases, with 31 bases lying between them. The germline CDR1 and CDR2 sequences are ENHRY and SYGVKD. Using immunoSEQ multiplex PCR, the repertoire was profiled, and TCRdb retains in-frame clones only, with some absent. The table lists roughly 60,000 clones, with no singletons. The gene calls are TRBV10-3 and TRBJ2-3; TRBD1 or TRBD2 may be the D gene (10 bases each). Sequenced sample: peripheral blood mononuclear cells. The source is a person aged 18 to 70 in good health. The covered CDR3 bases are TGTGCCATCAGGCCCGGGACAGGGGCTAGCGGGAGAGAGAGGAGCACAGATACG. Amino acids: CAIRPGTGASGRERSTDT. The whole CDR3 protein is CAIRPGTGASGRERSTDTQYF.